This TCR beta chain was retrieved from a study of monozygotic twins with inflammatory bowel disease (dated by TCRdb to the late 2010s). For the study in its entirety: The complete study included 30 or so monozygotic twin pairs: 19 IBD-discordant Danish pairs and nine German pairs, of which four were IBD-concordant and five were IBD-discordant. Within discordant pairs, disease-associated traits were sought mainly by comparing IBD patients with their genetically identical healthy co-twins. Each individual had, on average, about 151 000 unique TCRalpha sequences and 181 000 unique TCRbeta sequences available for analysis.

Library preparation employed 5' RACE. Each TCR library was prepared from 3,500 to 4,500 ng of total RNA. For each sample, cDNA synthesis was carried out in eight separate reactions using SMARTScribe reverse transcriptase. During cDNA synthesis, template switching introduced unique molecular identifiers that contained a 6-nucleotide sample barcode. Amplification of TCRalpha and TCRbeta cDNA involved two nested PCRs of around 16 and 10 cycles, and each PCR was followed by bead purification. Before amplification, the cDNA was both treated with uracil DNA-glycosylase and purified with the QIAquick PCR purification kit. The second PCR was the step at which Illumina TruSeq-compatible adapters and sample-specific barcodes were added. TapeStation and Qubit were used to check library quality and concentration, and 5 ng of each library was pooled. Sequencing of the pooled libraries was done on an Illumina HiSeq2500 single-index Rapid Run using custom sequencing primers and 2 x 100 bp reads. Regarding the original processing steps: UMI-based consensus assembly with MiGEC version 1.2.6 was used to correct PCR and sequencing errors. MiXCR version 2.1.1 was used to carry out V(D)J alignment, clonotype assembly and CDR3 extraction. Gene usage, clonotype sharing and MAIT/NKT TCR abundance were normalised by analysing the top 1000, 10 000 and 20 000 clonotypes per sample. Diversity was computed as the inverse Simpson index with the vegan R package after downsampling to 27 000 UMIs. Statistical testing used paired Mann-Whitney U tests on the discordant twin pairs and applied Benjamini-Hochberg correction for multiple testing. Based on TCRdb reprocessing of the reads, there is one entry per CDR3 protein sequence, and DNA is missing. TCRdb, not the authors, supplied the V and J calls. The table held for this sample gives approximately 160,000 distinct CDR3 sequences. The ten largest clonotypes hold 7.4% of the sample.

Findings and caveats that apply to the study as a whole: IBD patients had lower TCRbeta repertoire diversity, measured by the inverse Simpson index, than their healthy co-twins. Fewer clonotypes were shared with other individuals by IBD patients than by healthy twins, most markedly in patients showing signs of disease activity. Different T cell subtypes could not be distinguished in the analysis. Differing immunosuppressive treatments among patients may have added background noise and inter-individual variability to the repertoires. The results gave no support for a single strong signal or clonotype linked to IBD. Concordant and discordant twins showed no difference in repertoire similarity, possibly because of limited statistical power.

An approximately 2.5 ml peripheral blood sample was drawn into PAXgene tubes per donor and stored at -80°C. Total RNA was isolated from whole blood with the PAXgene blood miRNA kit on an automated QIAcube, without T cell sorting. Deep TCRalpha and TCRbeta repertoire profiling with unique molecular barcoding was performed on peripheral blood of monozygotic twin pairs concordant or discordant for inflammatory bowel disease. For every twin pair, smoking habits were documented, and each individual was categorised as a current, former or never smoker. Details on this clonotype: The antigen this receptor binds is unknown.

The germline V gene sets CDR1 to MNHNS and CDR2 to SASEGT. Including the terminal cysteine and phenylalanine, the CDR3 comprises 15 residues. The record lacks a DNA sequence. This receptor was identified in a human donor with ulcerative colitis or Crohn's disease, or a healthy co-twin of an affected twin (not recorded which). The sequence is built from TRBV6-1 and TRBJ1-2; TCRdb reports TRBD1, a call that lacks DNA to check it against. Sequencing input: blood. The CDR3 protein: CASRPGKNGYYGYTF.